This entry lists 10 T cell receptor beta chains sequenced from one sample in a study of cytomegalovirus exposure and HLA in healthy donors. Primers: 60 Vbeta forward and 13 Jbeta reverse. Only in-frame clones appear in the TCRdb table, and some are missing; sequencing was by immunoSEQ multiplex PCR. The sample lists roughly 180,000 clones; 65% to 85% were seen once. Sample: PBMCs. The receptors were sampled from a female donor in good health and CMV-seronegative.

This chain joins TRBV5-6 and TRBJ2-2; no firm D call. Trimming cost V 2 bases and J 1 base, with 6 bases left between them. Germline CDR1 and CDR2: SGHDT and YYEEEE. The CDR3 runs 14 residues. The CDR3, as DNA: TGTGCCAGCAGCTTTCAACAGAACACCGGGGAGCTGTTTTTT. Protein sequence: CASSFQQNTGELFF.

The chain combines TRBV2 with TRBJ1-4; no definite D call. V was cut by 2 bases and J by 10 bases, with 14 bases left in between. The CDR3 runs 14 residues. Germline V gene data show CDR1 as SNHLY and CDR2 as FYNNEI. The CDR3 here is CASSESEEGAKLFF. The CDR3 DNA is TGTGCCAGCAGTGAATCCGAGGAGGGAGCAAAACTGTTTTTT.

The chain links TRBV27 to TRBJ2-3; TRBD1 agrees at 7 bases. Germline CDR1 is MNHEY and CDR2 is SMNVEV (reference sequence). The CDR3 consists of 14 residues. Trimming took 6 bases from V and 2 from J; bases not matched to a gene: 5. The DNA of the CDR3 is TGTGCCAGCAGCGCCGACAGGGACACAGATACGCAGTATTTT. Its protein is CASSADRDTDTQYF.

The rearrangement joins TRBV7-2 to TRBJ2-7, with TRBD2 matching over 9 bases. The germline V gene has CDR1 SGHTA and CDR2 FQGNSA. The junction had 16 bases not matched to a gene; V was cut back by 4 bases and J by 3 bases. This CDR3 has 18 amino acids. CDR3 sequence (DNA): TGTGCCAGCAGCTCAGATGGTAGCGGGAGTTTTCGGCGCTACGAGCAGTACTTC. Its protein product is CASSSDGSGSFRRYEQYF.

This chain joins TRBV23-1 and TRBJ2-5; TRBD1 matches at 9 bases. TRBV23-1 falls under the ORF class, with uncertain function. V gave up 6 bases and J gave up 5 bases; unmatched junction bases: 13. The CDR3 consists of 16 residues. For the CDR3, the DNA is TGCGCCAGCAGGCAGGAACCGGGACAGGGTTTGGAGACCCAGTACTTC. It encodes CASRQEPGQGLETQYF.

This sequence joins TRBV6-6 and TRBJ1-1; the D is unclear. The ends were cut back, 8 bases at V and 1 base at J, with 11 bases in the middle. The germline CDR1 and CDR2 sequences are MNHNY and SVGAGI (reference sequence). This CDR3 contains 13 residues. The CDR3 loop is CASSFPGNTEAFF. CDR3 in DNA: TGTGCCAGCTCTTTCCCAGGGAACACTGAAGCTTTCTTT.

This clone was seen just once. The chain couples TRBV2 to TRBJ2-7; the match to TRBD1 covers 10 bases. After removal of 6 bases from V and 4 bases from J, the junction contained 6 bases not matched to a gene. CDR3 length: 14 residues. The V gene's germline CDR1 is SNHLY and CDR2 FYNNEI. The CDR3 here is CASRGTGAGYEQYF. The CDR3 DNA reads TGTGCCAGCAGGGGGACAGGGGCCGGGTACGAGCAGTACTTC.

This chain connects TRBV27 to TRBJ2-7; 10 bases line up with TRBD2. The trim removed 2 bases at V and 2 bases at J, leaving 6 bases unmatched. Germline values: CDR1 MNHEY, CDR2 SMNVEV (reference sequence). The CDR3 sequence is 16 residues long. The CDR3 sequence is CASSLITSGTAYEQYF. CDR3 nucleotide sequence: TGTGCCAGCAGTTTAATCACTAGCGGGACGGCCTACGAGCAGTACTTC.

Worth noting for this clone: The junction does not match germline at one end; this may be a read error. The rearrangement uses TRBV7-9 and TRBJ2-5, with 12 nucleotides matching TRBD2. CDR3 length: 16 amino acids. The germline V gene encodes CDR1 SEHNR and CDR2 FQNEAQ (reference sequence). CDR3 sequence reads: CSSSYGLAGIQETQYF. CDR3 nucleotides: TGTTCCAGCAGCTACGGACTAGCGGGGATCCAAGAGACCCAGTACTTC.

The chain joins TRBV5-1 to TRBJ1-3, with D maybe TRBD1 (6 bases). CDR3 size: 17 residues. Per germline, CDR1 SGHRS and CDR2 YFSETQ. The ends were cut back, 0 bases at V and 0 bases at J, with 13 bases in the middle. The CDR3 protein is CASSLGGGAFSGNTIYF. The DNA of the CDR3 is TGCGCCAGCAGCTTGGGTGGGGGGGCCTTCTCTGGAAACACCATATATTTT.